This is a list of T cell receptor beta chains from one sample in a study of blood T cell repertoires in COVID-19. Only in-frame clones appear in the TCRdb table, and some are missing; sequencing was by immunoSEQ multiplex PCR. The data contain some 250,000 clones, around 86% of them singletons. The sequencing sample was made of peripheral blood. These receptors were obtained from a woman between 65 and 79 years old with active or convalescent COVID-19. Each CDR3 is given with its conserved first and last residue. A D gene is named only where the DNA matches it firmly.

J,V,D,length,CDR3
TRBJ2-2,TRBV24-1,TRBD1,14,CATREGTGYTELFF
TRBJ2-6,TRBV5-4,-,14,CASSFQVGANVLTF
TRBJ1-2,TRBV3-1/TRBV3-2,TRBD1,13,CASNYRGDYGYTF
TRBJ1-6,TRBV27,TRBD1,15,CASSLDRGTNSPLHF
TRBJ2-2,TRBV4-3,-,16,CASSPDSSTNTGELFF
TRBJ2-3,TRBV5-1,-,13,CASSLAWSSTQYF
TRBJ1-2,TRBV5-6,TRBD1,16,CASSFQTGQGYYGYTF
TRBJ1-4,TRBV6-1,TRBD1,13,CASSRTGNEKLFF
TRBJ1-2,TRBV4-3,-,18,CASSQEWTNPSFSGGYTF
TRBJ1-2,TRBV6-5,-,11,CAILAAYGYTF
TRBJ1-4,TRBV18,-,16,CASSLDTSSTNEKLFF
TRBJ1-1,TRBV10-1,-,13,CASSRSTGTEAFF
TRBJ1-5,TRBV6-2/TRBV6-3,TRBD1,15,CASSLEPGTGQPQHF
TRBJ2-3,TRBV11-2,-,17,CASSLASVVSSTDTQYF
TRBJ1-2,TRBV27,-,14,CASSLNPFGGGYTF
TRBJ1-2,TRBV6-5,-,11,CASLTVYGYTF
TRBJ1-1,TRBV6-2/TRBV6-3,TRBD1,16,CASSRRDRGPNTEAFF
TRBJ1-5,TRBV4-3,TRBD1,15,CASSQDGRGNQPQHF
TRBJ1-4,TRBV11-2,-,13,CASSSQRREKLFF
TRBJ1-2,TRBV5-4,TRBD1,16,CASSLDPGQSFYGYTF
TRBJ2-7,TRBV6-5,-,14,CASSYSILGYEQYF
TRBJ1-2,TRBV3-1/TRBV3-2,-,16,CASSQGGGSENYGYTF